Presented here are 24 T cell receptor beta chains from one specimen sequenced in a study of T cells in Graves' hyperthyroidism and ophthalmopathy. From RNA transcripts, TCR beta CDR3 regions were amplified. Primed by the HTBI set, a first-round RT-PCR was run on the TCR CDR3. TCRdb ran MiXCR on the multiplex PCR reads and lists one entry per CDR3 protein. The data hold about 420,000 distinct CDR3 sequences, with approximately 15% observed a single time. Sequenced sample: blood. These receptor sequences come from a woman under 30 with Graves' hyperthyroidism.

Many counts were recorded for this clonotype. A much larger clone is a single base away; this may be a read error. The CDR3 reads CASSPNGRYYNEQFF. The CDR3 region has the DNA TGTGCCAGCTCACCGAACGGGCGGTACTACAATGAGCAGTTCTTC. V is TRBV18 and J is TRBJ2-1; D gene unclear. Trimming shortened V by 3 bases and J by 3 bases, and 12 bases separated the two germline ends. Germline V gene lookup returns CDR1 KGHSH and CDR2 LQKENI. The CDR3 totals 15 residues.

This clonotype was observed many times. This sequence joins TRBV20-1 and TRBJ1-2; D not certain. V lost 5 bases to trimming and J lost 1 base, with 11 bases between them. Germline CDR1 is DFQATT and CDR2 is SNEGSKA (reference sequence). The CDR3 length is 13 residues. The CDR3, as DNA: TGCAGTGCTCCTCGGAGCAGTAACTATGGCTACACCTTC. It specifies CSAPRSSNYGYTF.

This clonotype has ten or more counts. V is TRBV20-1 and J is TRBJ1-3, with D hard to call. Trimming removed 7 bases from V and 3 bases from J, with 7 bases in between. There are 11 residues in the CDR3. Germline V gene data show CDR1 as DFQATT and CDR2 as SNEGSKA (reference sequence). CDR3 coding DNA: TGCAGTGGTGGATTTGGAAACACCATATATTTT. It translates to CSGGFGNTIYF.

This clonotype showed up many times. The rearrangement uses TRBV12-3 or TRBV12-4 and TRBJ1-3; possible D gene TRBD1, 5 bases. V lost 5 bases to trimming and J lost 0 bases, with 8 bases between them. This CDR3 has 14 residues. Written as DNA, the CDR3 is TGTGCCAGCAGTACAGGAGCCTCTGGAAACACCATATATTTT. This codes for CASSTGASGNTIYF.

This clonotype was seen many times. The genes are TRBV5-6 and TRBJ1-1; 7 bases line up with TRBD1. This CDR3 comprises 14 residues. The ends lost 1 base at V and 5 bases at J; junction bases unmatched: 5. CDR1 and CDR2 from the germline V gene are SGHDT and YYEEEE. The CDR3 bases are TGTGCCAGCAGCTTGAGGGGGCGGTATACTGAAGCTTTCTTT. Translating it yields CASSLRGRYTEAFF. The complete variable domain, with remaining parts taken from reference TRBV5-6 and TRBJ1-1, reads DAGVTQSPTHLIKTRGQQVTLRCSPKSGHDTVSWYQQALGQGPQFIFQYYEEEERQRGNFPDRFSGHQFPNYSSELNVNALLLGDSALYLCASSLRGRYTEAFFGQGTRLTVV.

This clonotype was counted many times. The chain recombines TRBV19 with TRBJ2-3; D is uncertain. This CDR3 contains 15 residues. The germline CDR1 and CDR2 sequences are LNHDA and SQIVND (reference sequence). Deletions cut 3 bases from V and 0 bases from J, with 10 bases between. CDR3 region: CASSMALRSTDTQYF. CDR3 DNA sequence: TGTGCCAGTAGTATGGCTCTCCGGAGCACAGATACGCAGTATTTT. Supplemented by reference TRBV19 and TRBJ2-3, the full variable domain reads DGGITQSPKYLFRKEGQNVTLSCEQNLNHDAMYWYRQDPGQGLRLIYYSQIVNDFQKGDIAEGYSVSREKKESFPLTVTSAQKNPTAFYLCASSMALRSTDTQYFGPGTRLTVL.

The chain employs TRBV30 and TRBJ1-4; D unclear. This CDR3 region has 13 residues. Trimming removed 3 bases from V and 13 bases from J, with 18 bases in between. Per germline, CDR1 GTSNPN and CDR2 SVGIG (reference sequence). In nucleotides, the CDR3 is TGTGCCTGGAGCCCCTGGAACGGGAAAAGACTGTTTTTT. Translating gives CAWSPWNGKRLFF.

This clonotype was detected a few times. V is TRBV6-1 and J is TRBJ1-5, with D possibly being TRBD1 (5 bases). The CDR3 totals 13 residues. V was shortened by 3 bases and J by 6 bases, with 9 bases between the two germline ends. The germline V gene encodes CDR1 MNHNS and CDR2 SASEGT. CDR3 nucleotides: TGTGCCAGCAGTGACCAGGGTAGTCAGCCCCAGCATTTT. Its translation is CASSDQGSQPQHF.

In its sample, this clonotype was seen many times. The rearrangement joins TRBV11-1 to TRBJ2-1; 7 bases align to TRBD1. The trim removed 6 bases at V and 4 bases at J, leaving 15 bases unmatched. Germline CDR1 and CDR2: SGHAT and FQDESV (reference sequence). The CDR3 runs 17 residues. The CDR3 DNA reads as TGTGCCAGCAGTCCGGACAGGAGTCAGGCGACATACAATGAGCAGTTCTTC. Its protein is CASSPDRSQATYNEQFF.

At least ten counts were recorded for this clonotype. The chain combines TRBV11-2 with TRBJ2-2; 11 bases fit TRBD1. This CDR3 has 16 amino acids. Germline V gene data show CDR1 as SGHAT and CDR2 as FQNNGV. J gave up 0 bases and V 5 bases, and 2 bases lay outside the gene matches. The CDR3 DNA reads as TGTGCCAGCAGCCAGGGACAGGGGGCGAACACCGGGGAGCTGTTTTTT. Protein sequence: CASSQGQGANTGELFF.

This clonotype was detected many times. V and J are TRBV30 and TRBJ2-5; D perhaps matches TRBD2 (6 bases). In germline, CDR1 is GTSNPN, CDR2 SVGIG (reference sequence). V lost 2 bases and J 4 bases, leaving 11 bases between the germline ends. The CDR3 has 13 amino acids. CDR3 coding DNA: TGTGCCTGGAGTATGGACTATGGAGAGACCCAGTACTTC. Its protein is CAWSMDYGETQYF.

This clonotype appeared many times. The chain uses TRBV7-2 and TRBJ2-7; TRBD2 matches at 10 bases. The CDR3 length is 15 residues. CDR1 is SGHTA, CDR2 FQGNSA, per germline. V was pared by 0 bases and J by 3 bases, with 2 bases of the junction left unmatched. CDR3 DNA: TGTGCCAGCAGCTTAGCCGGGACTAGCGTCTACGAGCAGTACTTC. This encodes CASSLAGTSVYEQYF.

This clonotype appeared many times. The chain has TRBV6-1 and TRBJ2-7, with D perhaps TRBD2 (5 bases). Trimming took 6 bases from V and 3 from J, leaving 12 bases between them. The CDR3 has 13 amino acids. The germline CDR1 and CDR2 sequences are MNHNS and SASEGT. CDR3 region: CASSSSRFYEQYF. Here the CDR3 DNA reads TGTGCCAGCAGCTCTAGCCGTTTCTACGAGCAGTACTTC.

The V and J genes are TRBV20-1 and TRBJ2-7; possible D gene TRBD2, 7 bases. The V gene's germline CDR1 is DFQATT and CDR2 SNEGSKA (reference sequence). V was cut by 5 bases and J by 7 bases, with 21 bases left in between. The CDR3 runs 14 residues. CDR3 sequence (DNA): TGCAGTGCTCTGGGGCGGGGGCCTTTGGGGGAGCAGTACTTC. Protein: CSALGRGPLGEQYF.

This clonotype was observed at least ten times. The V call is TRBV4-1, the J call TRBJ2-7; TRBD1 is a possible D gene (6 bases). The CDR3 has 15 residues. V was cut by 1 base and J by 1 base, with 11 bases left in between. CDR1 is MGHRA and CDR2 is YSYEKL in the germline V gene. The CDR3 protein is CASSQGQGPSYEQYF. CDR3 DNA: TGCGCCAGCAGCCAAGGGCAGGGGCCTTCCTACGAGCAGTACTTC.

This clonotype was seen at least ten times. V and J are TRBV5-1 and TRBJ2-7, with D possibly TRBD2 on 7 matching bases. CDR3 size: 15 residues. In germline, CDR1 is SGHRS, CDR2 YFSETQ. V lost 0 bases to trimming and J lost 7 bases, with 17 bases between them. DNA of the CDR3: TGCGCCAGCAGCTTGGCCGAGGGGGGGCTTCGAGAGCAGTACTTC. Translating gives CASSLAEGGLREQYF.

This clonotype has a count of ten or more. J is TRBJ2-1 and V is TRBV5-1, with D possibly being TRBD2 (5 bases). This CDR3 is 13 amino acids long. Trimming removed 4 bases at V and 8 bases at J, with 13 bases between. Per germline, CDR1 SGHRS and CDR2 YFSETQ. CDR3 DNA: TGCGCCAGCAGCGGTGGAGGCCCCCATGAGCAGTTCTTC. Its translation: CASSGGGPHEQFF.

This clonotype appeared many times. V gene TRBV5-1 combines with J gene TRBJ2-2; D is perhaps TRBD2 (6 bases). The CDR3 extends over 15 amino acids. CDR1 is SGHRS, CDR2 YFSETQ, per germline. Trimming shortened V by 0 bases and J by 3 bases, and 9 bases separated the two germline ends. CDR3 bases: TGCGCCAGCAGCTTGGCCAGCGGGCACACCGGGGAGCTGTTTTTT. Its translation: CASSLASGHTGELFF.

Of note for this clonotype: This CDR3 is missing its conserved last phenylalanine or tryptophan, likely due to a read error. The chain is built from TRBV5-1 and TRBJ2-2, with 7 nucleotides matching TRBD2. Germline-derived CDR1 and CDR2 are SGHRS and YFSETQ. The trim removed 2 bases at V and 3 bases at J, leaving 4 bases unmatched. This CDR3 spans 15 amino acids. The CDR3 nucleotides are TGCGCCAGCAGCTTTGGCCGGGAGGACACCGGGGAGCTGTTTCTT. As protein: CASSFGREDTGELFL.

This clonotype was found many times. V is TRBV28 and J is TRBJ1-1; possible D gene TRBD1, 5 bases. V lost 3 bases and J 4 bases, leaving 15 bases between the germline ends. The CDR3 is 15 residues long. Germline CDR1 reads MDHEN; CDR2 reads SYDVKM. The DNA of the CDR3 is TGTGCCAGCAGTTTTAGCGTCCCCGGGGGCACTGAAGCTTTCTTT. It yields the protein CASSFSVPGGTEAFF.

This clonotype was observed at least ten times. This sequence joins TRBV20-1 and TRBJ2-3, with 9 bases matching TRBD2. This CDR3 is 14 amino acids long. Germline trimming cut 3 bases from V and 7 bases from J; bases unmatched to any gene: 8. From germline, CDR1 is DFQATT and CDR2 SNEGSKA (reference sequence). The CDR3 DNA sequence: TGCAGTGCTAGTGATCTAGCGGGGAGTTATACGCAGTATTTT. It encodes CSASDLAGSYTQYF.

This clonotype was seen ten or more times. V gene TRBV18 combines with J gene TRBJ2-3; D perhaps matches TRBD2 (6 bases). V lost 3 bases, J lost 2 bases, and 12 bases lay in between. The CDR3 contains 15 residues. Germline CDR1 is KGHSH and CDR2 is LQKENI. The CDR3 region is CASSPGTFTTDTQYF. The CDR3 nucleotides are TGTGCCAGCTCACCCGGGACTTTTACCACAGATACGCAGTATTTT.

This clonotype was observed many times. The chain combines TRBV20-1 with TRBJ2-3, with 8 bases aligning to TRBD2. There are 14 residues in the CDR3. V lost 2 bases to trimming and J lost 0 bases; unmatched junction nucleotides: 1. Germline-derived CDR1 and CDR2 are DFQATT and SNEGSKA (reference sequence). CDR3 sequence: CSARSSGSTDTQYF. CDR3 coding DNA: TGCAGTGCTAGATCTAGCGGGAGCACAGATACGCAGTATTTT.

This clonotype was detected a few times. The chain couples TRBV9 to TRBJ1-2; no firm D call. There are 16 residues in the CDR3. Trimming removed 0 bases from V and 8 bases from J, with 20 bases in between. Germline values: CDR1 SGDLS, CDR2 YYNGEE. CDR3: CASSVGRIEISEGYTF. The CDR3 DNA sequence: TGTGCCAGCAGCGTAGGGCGCATCGAGATCAGCGAAGGCTACACCTTC.